The sequence of this T cell receptor (beta chain) was determined in a study of neurological immune-mediated disorders. Study-wide background: Relapsing-remitting disease affected 31, and secondary progressive 3, of about 34 multiple sclerosis patients. Study conclusions and caveats: The study phylogenetically grouped the repertoires of 18 of 34 multiple sclerosis patients into one related-CDR3 cluster, a possible signature.

Synthesis of cDNA was carried out by template-switch 5'RACE. The reaction used 10-nucleotide random UMIs. TCRdb processed the 5' RACE reads anew with MiXCR; each CDR3 protein has one entry. The repertoire has roughly 60,000 distinct CDR3 sequences, 3.7% of them found once; the top ten carry over 2%. There are many counts of this clonotype. The antigen remains unidentified. This CDR3 contains 15 residues. It was from 2 million PBMCs stored at -80 C that the unsorted libraries were obtained. This chain uses TRBV21-1 with TRBJ2-2; the table names TRBD1, a call not compared with the DNA. TRBV21-1 represents a pseudogene. This clonotype was sampled from a woman in her 50s with multiple sclerosis. Material: PBMCs. CDR3 nucleotide sequence: TGTGCCAGCTGGAGACAGGGGACGTTCCCCGGGGAGCTGTTTTTT. As protein: CASWRQGTFPGELFF.